This T cell receptor beta chain appears in the sequencing data of a study of persistence of HIV-infected CD4 T cells. Study results and limitations: Degenerate expanded CDR3beta sequences were enriched among CMV- and Gag-responding cells.

Cells were stimulated nonspecifically with anti-CD3/anti-CD28 magnetic beads. Responding CD4+ T cells were sorted by upregulation of both CD40 ligand and CD69. V lost 4 bases and J 8 bases, leaving 19 bases between the germline ends. Germline CDR1 KGHDR, CDR2 SFDVKD. This CDR3 has 15 amino acids. This was the immunoSEQ version 4 assay in survey mode. Sequencing was performed with immunoSEQ multiplex PCR; in TCRdb, only in-frame clones are kept and a portion is missing. The data show roughly 48,000 clones, about 88% seen once. Notes on this clone: The antigen remains undetermined.

The chain joins TRBV24-1 to TRBJ1-2; D is undetermined. This receptor was obtained from an adult woman with HIV who was CMV-seropositive. The material sequenced was CD4+ T cells sorted from PBMCs after roughly 20-hour stimulation, taken from a patient who received antiretroviral therapy. For the CDR3, the DNA is TGTGCCACCAGTGAAAACGACCTCCCGAGGAGCGGCTACACCTTC. Translating gives CATSENDLPRSGYTF.